The 10 T cell receptor beta chains in this list originate from one sample, sequenced in a study of blood T cell repertoires in COVID-19. This table comes from immunoSEQ multiplex PCR, and its TCRdb copy is limited to in-frame clones, with some not included. Counted here are approximately 82,000 clones, roughly 80% occurring once; the ten biggest clones make up about 35%. Sequencing used peripheral blood. These receptors all stem from a woman in her 70s with acute or convalescent COVID-19.

This chain links TRBV15 with TRBJ1-1, with 8 bases identical to TRBD1. V gave up 0 bases and J gave up 3 bases; unmatched junction bases: 3. CDR3 length: 15 residues. Germline CDR1 reads LNHNV; CDR2 reads YYDKDF (reference sequence). The CDR3 sequence: CATSRDGTGDTEAFF. The CDR3 region has the DNA TGTGCCACCAGCAGAGATGGGACAGGTGACACTGAAGCTTTCTTT.

The CDR3 DNA reads as TGTGCCAGCAGCTTTCGGACTAGGAAGGGGAATGAGCAGTTCTTC. Protein: CASSFRTRKGNEQFF. This chain connects TRBV13 to TRBJ2-1; 7 nucleotides agree with TRBD2. There are 15 residues in the CDR3. V lost 3 bases and J lost 7; bases outside the gene matches: 9. CDR1 is PRHDT and CDR2 is FYEKMQ in the germline V gene (reference sequence).

CDR3 DNA: TGCGCCAGCAGCCAGGGACTAGGGAACTACAATGAGCAGTTCTTC. Residues: CASSQGLGNYNEQFF. This chain uses TRBV4-1 with TRBJ2-1; TRBD2 matches at 8 bases. Germline CDR1 is MGHRA and CDR2 is YSYEKL. This CDR3 is 15 amino acids long. The J segment lost 3 bases and the V segment lost 3 bases, leaving 4 bases of the junction unmatched.

V usage is TRBV7-8 and J usage is TRBJ2-2; tentatively, D is TRBD1 (6 bases). V was shortened by 1 base and J by 2 bases, with 11 bases between the two germline ends. The CDR3 has 16 residues. CDR1 is SGHVS and CDR2 is FQNEAQ in the germline V gene. Here the CDR3 DNA reads TGTGCCAGCAGCTTAGGGGGGCGGGTCAACACCGGGGAGCTGTTTTTT. Translated, it gives CASSLGGRVNTGELFF. The entire variable domain, with the rest obtained from reference TRBV7-8 and TRBJ2-2, is as follows: GAGVSQSPRYKVAKRGQDVALRCDPISGHVSLFWYQQALGQGPEFLTYFQNEAQLDKSGLPSDRFFAERPEGSVSTLKIQRTQQEDSAVYLCASSLGGRVNTGELFFGEGSRLTVL.

The chain combines TRBV5-8 with TRBJ1-5; a weak D match, TRBD1 (6 bases). The CDR3 runs 17 residues. V was clipped by 0 bases and J by 0 bases, with 13 bases between them. Germline CDR1 reads SGHTS; CDR2 reads YDEGEE. The CDR3 DNA follows: TGTGCCAGCAGCTTGGGCAGGGGCAAACCTAGCAATCAGCCCCAGCATTTT. Protein: CASSLGRGKPSNQPQHF.

The V call is TRBV19, the J call TRBJ2-3; D remains ambiguous. The V gene lost 5 bases and the J gene lost 0 bases, with 15 bases spanning the gap. Germline-derived CDR1 and CDR2 are LNHDA and SQIVND (reference sequence). CDR3 size: 16 residues. The DNA of the CDR3 is TGTGCCAGTAGTGGCCCCACCCACGTTAGCACAGATACGCAGTATTTT. This encodes CASSGPTHVSTDTQYF.

The rearrangement links TRBV7-6 to TRBJ2-1, with 14 bases lining up with TRBD2. The CDR3 runs to 20 residues. Germline-derived CDR1 and CDR2 are SGHVS and FNYEAQ. V shed 5 bases, J shed 2 bases, and the junction held 14 bases outside the gene matches. The CDR3 nucleotides read TGTGCCAGCAGCCGACCCCCGACTAGCGGGAGGGCTAGTCCCTACAATGAGCAGTTCTTC. Its protein is CASSRPPTSGRASPYNEQFF. Drawing the rest from reference TRBV7-6 and TRBJ2-1, the complete variable domain is GAGVSQSPRYKVTKRGQDVALRCDPISGHVSLYWYRQALGQGPEFLTYFNYEAQQDKSGLPNDRFSAERPEGSISTLTIQRTEQRDSAMYRCASSRPPTSGRASPYNEQFFGPGTRLTVL.

The chain employs TRBV18 and TRBJ2-7, with D perhaps matching TRBD2 (6 bases). Trimming pared 4 bases from V and 3 bases from J, leaving 10 bases between. CDR1 is KGHSH, CDR2 LQKENI, per germline. The CDR3 consists of 13 residues. The CDR3 spells CASSLAANYEQYF. The CDR3 DNA reads as TGTGCCAGCTCACTAGCGGCTAACTACGAGCAGTACTTC.

The chain is built from TRBV19 and TRBJ2-5; D perhaps matches TRBD1 (6 bases). This CDR3 has 14 residues. Germline CDR1 and CDR2: LNHDA and SQIVND (reference sequence). V lost 3 bases and J lost 1, with 9 bases in between. The CDR3 bases are TGTGCCAGTAGTATGACGGACAGCCAAGAGACCCAGTACTTC. Its protein is CASSMTDSQETQYF.

The J gene is TRBJ2-7, the V gene TRBV7-8; D is uncertain. Germline V gene sequence: CDR1 SGHVS, CDR2 FQNEAQ. CDR3 length: 12 residues. V was pared by 5 bases and J by 0 bases, with 5 bases between. This CDR3 reads CASSPVSYEQYF. The CDR3 coding sequence is TGTGCCAGCAGCCCGGTCTCCTACGAGCAGTACTTC.